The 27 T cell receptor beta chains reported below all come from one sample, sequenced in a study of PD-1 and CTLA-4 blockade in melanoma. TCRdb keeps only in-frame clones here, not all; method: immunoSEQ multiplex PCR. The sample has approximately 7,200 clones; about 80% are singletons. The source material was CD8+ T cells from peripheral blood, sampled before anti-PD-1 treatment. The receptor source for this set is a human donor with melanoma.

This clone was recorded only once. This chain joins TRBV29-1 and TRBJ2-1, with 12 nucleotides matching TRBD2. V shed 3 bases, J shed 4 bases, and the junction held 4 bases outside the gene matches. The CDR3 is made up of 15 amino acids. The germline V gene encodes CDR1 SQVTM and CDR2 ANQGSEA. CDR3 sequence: CSVEPGLAGYNEQFF. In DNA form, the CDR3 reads TGCAGCGTTGAGCCTGGACTAGCGGGGTACAATGAGCAGTTCTTC.

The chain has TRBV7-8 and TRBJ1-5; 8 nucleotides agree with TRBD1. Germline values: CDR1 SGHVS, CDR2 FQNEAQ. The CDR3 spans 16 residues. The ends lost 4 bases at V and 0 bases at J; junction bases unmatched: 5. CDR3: CASSSTGDYSNQPQHF. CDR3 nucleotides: TGTGCCAGCAGCTCGACAGGGGACTATAGCAATCAGCCCCAGCATTTT.

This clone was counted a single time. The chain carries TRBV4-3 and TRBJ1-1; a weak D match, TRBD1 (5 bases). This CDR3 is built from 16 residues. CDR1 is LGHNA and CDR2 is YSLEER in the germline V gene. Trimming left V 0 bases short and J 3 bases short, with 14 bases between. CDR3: CASSQDPQGSHTEAFF. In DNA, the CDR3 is TGCGCCAGCAGCCAAGATCCTCAGGGCAGTCACACTGAAGCTTTCTTT.

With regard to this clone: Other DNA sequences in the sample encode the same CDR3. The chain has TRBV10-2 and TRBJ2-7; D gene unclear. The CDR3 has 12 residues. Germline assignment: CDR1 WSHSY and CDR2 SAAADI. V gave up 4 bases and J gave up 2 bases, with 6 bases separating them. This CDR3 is CASSADPYEQYF. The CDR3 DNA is TGCGCCAGCAGTGCAGACCCCTACGAGCAGTACTTC.

CDR3 nucleotide sequence: TGTGCCAGCAGCCCCTTTGTGCTCAGGGGGCGTGATGGCTACACCTTC. Protein: CASSPFVLRGRDGYTF. This chain links TRBV7-2 with TRBJ1-2; 8 nucleotides line up with TRBD1. The V gene end was trimmed by 5 bases and the J gene end by 6 bases; junction bases not matched to a gene: 14. This CDR3 contains 16 residues. CDR1 and CDR2 from the germline V gene are SGHTA and FQGNSA.

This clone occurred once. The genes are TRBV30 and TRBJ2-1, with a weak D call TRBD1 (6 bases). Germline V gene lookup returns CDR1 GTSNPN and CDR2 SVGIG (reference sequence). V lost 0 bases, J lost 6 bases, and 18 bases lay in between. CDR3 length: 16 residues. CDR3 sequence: CAWSVQGQGKGNEQFF. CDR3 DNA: TGTGCCTGGAGTGTACAGGGCCAGGGGAAGGGCAATGAGCAGTTCTTC.

CDR3 DNA: TGCAGCGTTTTGGGGGGCACCGGGGAGCTGTTTTTT. Amino acid sequence: CSVLGGTGELFF. This chain connects TRBV29-1 to TRBJ2-2, with a tentative D call TRBD2 (6 bases). Looked up from germline, CDR1 is SQVTM and CDR2 is ANQGSEA. The V gene lost 5 bases and the J gene lost 4 bases, with 8 bases spanning the gap. The CDR3 spans 12 residues.

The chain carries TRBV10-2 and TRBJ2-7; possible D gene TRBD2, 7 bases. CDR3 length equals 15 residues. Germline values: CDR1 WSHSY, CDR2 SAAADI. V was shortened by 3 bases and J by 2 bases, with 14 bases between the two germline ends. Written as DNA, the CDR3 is TGCGCCAGCAGTGAATGGCGGGGGCTAACCTACGAGCAGTACTTC. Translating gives CASSEWRGLTYEQYF.

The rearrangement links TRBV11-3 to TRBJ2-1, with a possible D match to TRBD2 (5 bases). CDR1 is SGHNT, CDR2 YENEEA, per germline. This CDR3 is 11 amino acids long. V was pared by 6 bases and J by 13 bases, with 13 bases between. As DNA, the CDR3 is TGTGCCAGCAGGGCAGTCGGGAACCAGTTCTTC. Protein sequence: CASRAVGNQFF.

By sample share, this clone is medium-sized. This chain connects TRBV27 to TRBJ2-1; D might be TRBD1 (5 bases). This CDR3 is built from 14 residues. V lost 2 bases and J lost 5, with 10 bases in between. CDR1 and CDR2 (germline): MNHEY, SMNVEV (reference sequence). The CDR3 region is CASSLRGWNNEQFF. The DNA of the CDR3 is TGTGCCAGCAGTTTAAGGGGTTGGAACAATGAGCAGTTCTTC.

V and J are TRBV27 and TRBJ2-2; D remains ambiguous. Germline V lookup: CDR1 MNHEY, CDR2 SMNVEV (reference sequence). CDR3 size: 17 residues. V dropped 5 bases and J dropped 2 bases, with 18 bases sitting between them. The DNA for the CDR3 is TGTGCCAGCAGTCCCTATCCCGTTCGTGTAAACACCGGGGAGCTGTTTTTT. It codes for CASSPYPVRVNTGELFF.

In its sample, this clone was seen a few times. The CDR3 DNA reads as TGTGCCAGCATCGCTCCCAAACAGGCTGCCCATAATGGTTCACCCCTCCACTTT. Translated: CASIAPKQAAHNGSPLHF. This chain links TRBV3-1 (or the pseudogene TRBV3-2) with TRBJ1-6; maybe TRBD1 (5 bases). The CDR3 contains 18 residues. Between the trimmed V and J ends, which lost 7 bases and 9 bases, there was a span of 28 bases. Germline CDR1 is LGHDT and CDR2 is YNNKEL (reference sequence).

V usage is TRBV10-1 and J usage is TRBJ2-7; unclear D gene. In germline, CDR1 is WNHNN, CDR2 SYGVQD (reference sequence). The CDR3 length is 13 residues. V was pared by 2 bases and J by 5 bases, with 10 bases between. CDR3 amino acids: CASSEGVGHEQYF. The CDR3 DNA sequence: TGCGCCAGCAGTGAGGGGGTAGGGCACGAGCAGTACTTC.

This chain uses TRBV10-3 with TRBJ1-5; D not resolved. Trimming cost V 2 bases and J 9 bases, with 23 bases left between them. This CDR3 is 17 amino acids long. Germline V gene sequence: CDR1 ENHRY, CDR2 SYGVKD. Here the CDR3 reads CAISEAPANLRIWPQHF. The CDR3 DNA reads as TGTGCCATCAGTGAGGCCCCCGCGAACCTTAGGATTTGGCCCCAGCATTTT.

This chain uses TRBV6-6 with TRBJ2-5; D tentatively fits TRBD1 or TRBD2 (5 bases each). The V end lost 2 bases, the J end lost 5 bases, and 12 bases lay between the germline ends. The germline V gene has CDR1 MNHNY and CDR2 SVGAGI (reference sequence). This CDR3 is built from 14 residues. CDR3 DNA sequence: TGTGCCAGCAGTTACCTGGGGGTGGCTGAGACCCAGTACTTC. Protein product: CASSYLGVAETQYF.

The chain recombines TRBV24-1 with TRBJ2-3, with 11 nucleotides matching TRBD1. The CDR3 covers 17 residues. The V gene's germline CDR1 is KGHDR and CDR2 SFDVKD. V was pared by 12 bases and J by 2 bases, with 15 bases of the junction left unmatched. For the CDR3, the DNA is TGTGCCGTCCGGGACAGGGGGTCTCCTGGTAACACAGATACGCAGTATTTT. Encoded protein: CAVRDRGSPGNTDTQYF.

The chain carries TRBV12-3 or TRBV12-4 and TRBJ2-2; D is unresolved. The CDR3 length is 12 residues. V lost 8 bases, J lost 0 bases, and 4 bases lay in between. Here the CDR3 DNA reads TGTGCCAGCCTAGCGAACACCGGGGAGCTGTTTTTT. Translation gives CASLANTGELFF.

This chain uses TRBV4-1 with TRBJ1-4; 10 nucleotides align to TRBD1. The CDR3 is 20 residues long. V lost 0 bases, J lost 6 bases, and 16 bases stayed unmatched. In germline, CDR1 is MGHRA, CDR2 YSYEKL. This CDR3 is CASSQERPGQGILGDEKLFF. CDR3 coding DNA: TGCGCCAGCAGCCAAGAGCGACCGGGACAGGGGATTTTAGGGGATGAAAAACTGTTTTTT.

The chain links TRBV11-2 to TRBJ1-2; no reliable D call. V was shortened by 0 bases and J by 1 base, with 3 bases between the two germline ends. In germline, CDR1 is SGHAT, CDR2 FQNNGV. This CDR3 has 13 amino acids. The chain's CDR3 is CASSLDLNYGYTF. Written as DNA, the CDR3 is TGTGCCAGCAGCTTAGATCTTAACTATGGCTACACCTTC. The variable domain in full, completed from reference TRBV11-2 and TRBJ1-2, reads EAGVAQSPRYKIIEKRQSVAFWCNPISGHATLYWYQQILGQGPKLLIQFQNNGVVDDSQLPKDRFSAERLKGVDSTLKIQPAKLEDSAVYLCASSLDLNYGYTFGSGTRLTVV.

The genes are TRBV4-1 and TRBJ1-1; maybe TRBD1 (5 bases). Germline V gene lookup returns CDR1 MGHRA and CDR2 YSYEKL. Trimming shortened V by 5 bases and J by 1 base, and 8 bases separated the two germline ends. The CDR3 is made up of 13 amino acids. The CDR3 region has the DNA TGCGCCAGCAGCGGGGACTGGAACACTGAAGCTTTCTTT. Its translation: CASSGDWNTEAFF.

CDR3 loop: CASSPAYNEQFF. As DNA, the CDR3 is TGTGCCAGCAGCCCAGCGTACAATGAGCAGTTCTTC. The chain carries TRBV7-9 and TRBJ2-1; no definite D call. The CDR3 runs to 12 residues. Germline V gives CDR1 SEHNR, CDR2 FQNEAQ (reference sequence). Trimming took 5 bases from V and 4 from J, leaving 6 bases between them.

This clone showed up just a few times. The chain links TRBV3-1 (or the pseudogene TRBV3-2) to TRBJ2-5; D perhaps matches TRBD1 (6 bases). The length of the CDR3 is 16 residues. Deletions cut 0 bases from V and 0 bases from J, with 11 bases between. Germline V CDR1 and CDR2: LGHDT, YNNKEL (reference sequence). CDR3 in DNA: TGTGCCAGCAGCCAAGAGGCAGGGGCGGACCAAGAGACCCAGTACTTC. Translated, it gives CASSQEAGADQETQYF.

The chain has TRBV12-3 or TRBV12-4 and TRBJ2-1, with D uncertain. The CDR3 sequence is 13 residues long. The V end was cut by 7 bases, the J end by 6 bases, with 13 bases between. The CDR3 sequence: CASTPGSGNEQFF. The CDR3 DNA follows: TGTGCCAGCACCCCCGGGTCGGGCAATGAGCAGTTCTTC.

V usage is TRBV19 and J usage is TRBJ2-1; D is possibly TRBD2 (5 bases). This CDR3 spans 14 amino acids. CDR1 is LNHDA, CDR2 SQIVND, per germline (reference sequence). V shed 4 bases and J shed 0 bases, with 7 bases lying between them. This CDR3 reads CASSRGSSYNEQFF. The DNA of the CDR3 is TGTGCCAGTAGTAGAGGGAGCTCCTACAATGAGCAGTTCTTC.

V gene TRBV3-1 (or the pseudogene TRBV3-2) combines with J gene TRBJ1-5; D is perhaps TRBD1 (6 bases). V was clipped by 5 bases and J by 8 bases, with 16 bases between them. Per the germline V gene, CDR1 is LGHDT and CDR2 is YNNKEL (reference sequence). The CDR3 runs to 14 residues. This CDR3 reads CASSAGTPGEPQHF. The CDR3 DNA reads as TGTGCCAGCAGCGCCGGGACACCGGGAGAGCCCCAGCATTTT.

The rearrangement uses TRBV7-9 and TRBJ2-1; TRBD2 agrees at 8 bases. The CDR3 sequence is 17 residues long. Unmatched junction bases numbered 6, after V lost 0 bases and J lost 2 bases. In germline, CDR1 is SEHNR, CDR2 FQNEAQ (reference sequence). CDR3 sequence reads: CASSLAGGLVPYNEQFF. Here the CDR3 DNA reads TGTGCCAGCAGCTTAGCGGGGGGACTAGTCCCCTACAATGAGCAGTTCTTC.

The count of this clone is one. For the CDR3, the DNA is TGTGCCAGCAGCCTGACAGGGGGTAATTCACCCCTCCACTTT. This codes for CASSLTGGNSPLHF. The V gene is TRBV9, the J gene TRBJ1-6; 9 positions agree with TRBD1. The CDR3 runs 14 residues. Germline CDR1 reads SGDLS; CDR2 reads YYNGEE. J lost 6 bases, V lost 4 bases, and 2 bases had no gene match. Full variable domain (rest looked up from reference TRBV9 and TRBJ1-6): DSGVTQTPKHLITATGQRVTLRCSPRSGDLSVYWYQQSLDQGLQFLIQYYNGEERAKGNILERFSAQQFPDLHSELNLSSLELGDSALYFCASSLTGGNSPLHFGNGTRLTVT.